This record covers a single TCR beta chain. V gave up 7 bases and J gave up 1 base; unmatched junction bases: 5. The CDR3 loop spans 15 amino acids. These data come from a study of CD8 T cells in Susac syndrome. Sequencing of TCR beta covered CD8+ and CD4+ T cells obtained from blood. Reverse transcription of about 0.5 to 1 ug RNA was carried out with random hexamers. Amplification of TCR beta CDR3 by immunoSEQ multiplex PCR spanned 54 Vbeta and 13 Jbeta. A single record per CDR3 protein comes from TCRdb applying MiXCR to the immunoSEQ multiplex PCR reads. The top ten clones hold 0.27% of a sample with 110,000 to 150,000 distinct CDR3 sequences, 94% of them seen once.

This clonotype was obtained from a human donor in good health. This rearrangement joins TRBV12-3 or TRBV12-4 to TRBJ2-2, with 8 bases fitting TRBD2. The sequencing sample was made of CD8+ T cells from PBMCs. In DNA, the CDR3 is TGTGCCAGCAATATAGCGGGGCTGAACACCGGGGAGCTGTTTTTT. Translating gives CASNIAGLNTGELFF.